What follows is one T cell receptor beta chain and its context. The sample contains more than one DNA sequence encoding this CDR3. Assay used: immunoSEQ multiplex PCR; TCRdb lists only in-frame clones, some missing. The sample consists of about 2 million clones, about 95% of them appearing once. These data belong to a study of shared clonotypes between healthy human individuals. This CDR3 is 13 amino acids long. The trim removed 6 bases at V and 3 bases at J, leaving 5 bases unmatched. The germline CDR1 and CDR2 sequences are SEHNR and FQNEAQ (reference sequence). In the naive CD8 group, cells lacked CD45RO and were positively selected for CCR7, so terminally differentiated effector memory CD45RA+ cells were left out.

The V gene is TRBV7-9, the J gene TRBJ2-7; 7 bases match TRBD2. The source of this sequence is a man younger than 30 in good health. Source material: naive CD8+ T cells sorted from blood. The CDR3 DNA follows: TGTGCCAGCAGTGGACTAGGGGACTACGAGCAGTACTTC. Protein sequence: CASSGLGDYEQYF.